Below are 10 T cell receptor beta chains sequenced from a single sample in a study of molecular identifiers for immune sequencing clone quantification. One entry per CDR3 protein, called by TCRdb with MiXCR from the PCR reads. The table has about 100,000 distinct CDR3 sequences, approximately 40% seen once; the top ten hold 4% to 4.5%. What was sequenced was naive CD8+ T cells from blood, with Jurkat cell RNA spiked in. Subset denoted: FACS-sorted CD8+CD4-CCR7+CD45RA+ naive T cells. These receptors were collected from a human donor in good health. Some libraries in this study had Jurkat cell RNA spiked in.

V gene TRBV4-1 combines with J gene TRBJ2-1, with D maybe TRBD2 (5 bases). The CDR3 length is 13 residues. CDR1 and CDR2 from the germline V gene are MGHRA and YSYEKL. V was cut by 2 bases and J by 7 bases, with 9 bases left in between. This CDR3 reads CASSQYRGNEQFF. As DNA, the CDR3 is TGCGCCAGCAGCCAATATCGAGGGAATGAGCAGTTCTTC.

This clonotype was detected only once. Because the CDR3 is missing its conserved closing phenylalanine or tryptophan, this is likely a read error. The limits of the CDR3 on the DNA are not certain, so only TCRdb's listed CDR3 is given. The chain combines TRBV29-1 with TRBJ2-3; the D call TRBD1 from the table was never checked on the DNA. Germline loops: CDR1 SQVTM, CDR2 ANQGSEA. A total of 15 residues make up the CDR3, ends included. CDR3 protein: CSVGESSTGGNTLYI.

The chain recombines TRBV15 with TRBJ2-3; D is unresolved. Germline V CDR1 and CDR2: LNHNV, YYDKDF (reference sequence). There are 14 residues in the CDR3. Trimming removed 5 bases at V and 2 bases at J, with 11 bases between. The CDR3 DNA is TGTGCCACCAGCGAAGAGACGTTCACAGATACGCAGTATTTT. It specifies CATSEETFTDTQYF.

This clonotype was counted a few times. The V gene is TRBV6-5, the J gene TRBJ2-7, with TRBD2 as a possible D gene (6 bases). Trimming pared 0 bases from V and 5 bases from J, leaving 14 bases between. Germline CDR1 MNHEY, CDR2 SVGAGI. The CDR3 sequence is 15 residues long. CDR3 nucleotides: TGTGCCAGCAGTTACTCGGCGGGCTGGGGGGACGAGCAGTACTTC. It encodes CASSYSAGWGDEQYF.

This clonotype was recorded at least ten times. The chain is built from TRBV7-9 and TRBJ2-7, with 9 bases lining up with TRBD1. The V gene's germline CDR1 is SEHNR and CDR2 FQNEAQ (reference sequence). The CDR3 contains 15 residues. Germline trimming cut 5 bases from V and 3 bases from J; bases unmatched to any gene: 8. The CDR3 DNA is TGTGCCAGCAGCCCGGGACAGGGCCGATTCTACGAGCAGTACTTC. Protein sequence: CASSPGQGRFYEQYF.

Details on this clonotype: A clone one base away is much larger, so this may be a read error. The chain couples TRBV11-2 to TRBJ2-1, with D possibly being TRBD2 (5 bases). V lost 5 bases and J 8 bases, leaving 7 bases between the germline ends. The CDR3 extends over 11 amino acids. Germline V gene sequence: CDR1 SGHAT, CDR2 FQNNGV. In DNA, the CDR3 is TGTGCCAGCAGCACGGGATATGAGCAGTTCTTC. Its translation: CASSTGYEQFF.

This clonotype was seen at least ten times. This sequence joins TRBV9 and TRBJ2-2; D could derive from TRBD1 or TRBD2 (6 bases each). Germline V gives CDR1 SGDLS, CDR2 YYNGEE. The CDR3 loop spans 15 amino acids. V lost 4 bases and J lost 1, with 11 bases in between. CDR3 bases: TGTGCCAGCAGCCTGCGGGGACAGAACACCGGGGAGCTGTTTTTT. It is translated as CASSLRGQNTGELFF. Complete variable domain (other parts from reference TRBV9 and TRBJ2-2): DSGVTQTPKHLITATGQRVTLRCSPRSGDLSVYWYQQSLDQGLQFLIQYYNGEERAKGNILERFSAQQFPDLHSELNLSSLELGDSALYFCASSLRGQNTGELFFGEGSRLTVL.

The sample holds a few counts of this clonotype. J is TRBJ2-7 and V is TRBV20-1; perhaps TRBD1 as D (6 bases). V was shortened by 6 bases and J by 2 bases, with 17 bases between the two germline ends. CDR3 length: 14 amino acids. CDR1 is DFQATT and CDR2 is SNEGSKA in the germline V gene (reference sequence). CDR3 DNA sequence: TGCAGTGCCGACAACCGGGACACAGCCTACGAGCAGTACTTC. It codes for CSADNRDTAYEQYF.

This clonotype was seen many times. The junction shows a germline mismatch at one end, possibly a read error. The chain couples TRBV5-1 to TRBJ2-7; D is unresolved. The CDR3 loop spans 11 amino acids. Germline loops: CDR1 SGHRS, CDR2 YFSETQ. Here the CDR3 reads CASSEGPEQYF. The CDR3 nucleotides are TGTGCCAGCAGCGAAGGGCCCGAGCAGTACTTC.

This rearrangement joins TRBV12-5 to TRBJ1-5, with 7 bases fitting TRBD1. The germline gives CDR1 LGHNT, CDR2 FRNRAP. The CDR3 extends over 19 amino acids. The J segment lost 5 bases and the V segment lost 5 bases, leaving 21 bases of the junction unmatched. The CDR3 nucleotides read TGTGCTAGTGGTCCAACCGCTCCTCAAGGGACAGAGGTGGATCAGCCCCAGCATTTT. Protein: CASGPTAPQGTEVDQPQHF.